The rows below give T cell receptor beta chains drawn from one sample of a study of T cell responses to AZD1222 COVID-19 vaccine. This table comes from immunoSEQ multiplex PCR, and its TCRdb copy is limited to in-frame clones, with some not included. Of under 200,000 clones in the sample, around 89% were seen once. Sequenced here: peripheral blood, sampled 28 days after the second AZD1222 dose. These receptors were collected from an adult who received the AZD1222 COVID-19 vaccine. Both conserved end residues are part of each CDR3. A D gene is named only where the DNA matches it firmly. Clone size, where shown, is once, few, many, or a class for clones that have expanded.

clone_size,v_call,d_call,j_call,cdr3_nt,cdr3_aa
-,TRBV5-1,TRBD1,TRBJ2-1,TGCGCCAGCAGCTTGGGTGGGACAGGGGACTACAATGAGCAGTTCTTC,CASSLGGTGDYNEQFF
-,TRBV28,-,TRBJ1-2,TGTGCCAGCAGCCGAGGGGGGAGTAACTATGGCTACACCTTC,CASSRGGSNYGYTF
-,TRBV5-6,-,TRBJ1-3,TGTGCCAGCAGCTTTAGGGGAAACACCATATATTTT,CASSFRGNTIYF
-,TRBV6-5,TRBD1,TRBJ2-6,TGTGCCAGCAGTTACACTACAGGGGCTGGGGCCAACGTCCTGACTTTC,CASSYTTGAGANVLTF
-,TRBV7-2,-,TRBJ2-7,TGTGCCAGCAGCTTAGTGTCAAACCCAAGCAACGAGCAGTACTTC,CASSLVSNPSNEQYF
-,TRBV11-2,TRBD1,TRBJ1-2,TGTGCCAGCAGCCATCCTGGGCAGGGGGGTACCTTC,CASSHPGQGGTF
-,TRBV15,-,TRBJ2-5,TGTGCCACCAGCAGAGATCAGGCCCTCGGAGAGACCCAGTACTTC,CATSRDQALGETQYF
-,TRBV4-1,TRBD2,TRBJ2-2,TGCGCCAGCAGCCAAGGGGAGGGATCAAACACCGGGGAGCTGTTTTTT,CASSQGEGSNTGELFF
-,TRBV19,-,TRBJ2-1,TGTGCCAGTAGTACGCAAGGGGGCTCCTACAATGAGCAGTTCTTC,CASSTQGGSYNEQFF
-,TRBV7-2,-,TRBJ1-5,TGTGCCAGCAGCTTGCAGGGCTCGGGCAATCAGCCCCAGCATTTT,CASSLQGSGNQPQHF
-,TRBV6-6,-,TRBJ2-1,TGTGCCAGCAGTTACGTGTACAATGAGCAGTTCTTC,CASSYVYNEQFF
few,TRBV7-9,-,TRBJ2-2,TGTGCCAGCTCCCCCCAGGGACCCGGGGAGCTGTTTTTT,CASSPQGPGELFF
-,TRBV10-3,TRBD2,TRBJ2-1,TGTGCCATCAGATCTACTAGCGGGAGCTCCTACAATGAGCAGTTCTTC,CAIRSTSGSSYNEQFF
-,TRBV28,TRBD2,TRBJ2-7,TGTGCCAGCAGTCCCACCCCTCTAGCGGGAGGGAGCTACGAGCAGTACTTC,CASSPTPLAGGSYEQYF
-,TRBV11-3,TRBD2,TRBJ2-1,TGTGCCAGCAGCCGGGGACTAGCGGGACACAATGAGCAGTTCTTC,CASSRGLAGHNEQFF
-,TRBV4-2,-,TRBJ1-6,TGTGCCAGCAGCCAAGAGGGGGGGCGGGTAGTTTCACCCCTCCACTTT,CASSQEGGRVVSPLHF
-,TRBV28,TRBD1,TRBJ2-7,TGTGCCAGCAGTTCCCCGGGACAGGGTCTCTACGAGCAGTACTTC,CASSSPGQGLYEQYF
-,TRBV27,-,TRBJ2-3,TGTGCCAGCAGCACGCCAGCGGCAGGGTCGAGAGATACGCAGTATTTT,CASSTPAAGSRDTQYF
-,TRBV7-2,TRBD2,TRBJ2-1,TGTGCCAGCAGACTAGCGCTTGACAATGAGCAGTTCTTC,CASRLALDNEQFF
-,TRBV5-1,-,TRBJ1-3,TGCGCCAGCAGTCCAGGGTCTTTCGGAAACACCATATATTTT,CASSPGSFGNTIYF
-,TRBV6-2/TRBV6-3,TRBD2,TRBJ2-7,TGTGCCAGCAGCAGACAGGGACTCACTAGCGGGGGGTCCTACGAGCAGTACTTC,CASSRQGLTSGGSYEQYF
-,TRBV19,-,TRBJ1-5,TGTGCCAGTAGAATGGGAGGCTATAGCAATCAGCCCCAGCATTTT,CASRMGGYSNQPQHF
-,TRBV20-1,TRBD2,TRBJ2-7,TGCAGTGCTAGTCCGAGCGGGAGTTCCGAGCAGTACTTC,CSASPSGSSEQYF
-,TRBV30,-,TRBJ1-2,TGTGCCTCATCGGAGGGGTATGGCTACACCTTC,CASSEGYGYTF
-,TRBV29-1,-,TRBJ1-1,TGCAGCGGCGGGGACATCATGAACACTGAAGCTTTCTTT,CSGGDIMNTEAFF
once,TRBV11-2,TRBD2,TRBJ2-7,TGTGCCAGTCAAACTAGCGGATCCTACGAGCAGTACTTC,CASQTSGSYEQYF
once,TRBV28,TRBD1,TRBJ1-5,TGTGCCAGGGCCGGGACAGGACTCAATCAGCCCCAGCATTTT,CARAGTGLNQPQHF
-,TRBV6-5,-,TRBJ1-5,TGTGCCAGCAGTTTGGGGGAGGGTCAGCCCCAGCATTTT,CASSLGEGQPQHF
-,TRBV29-1,-,TRBJ2-2,TGCAGCGTTGGGAAGACTAACACCGGGGAGCTGTTTTTT,CSVGKTNTGELFF
-,TRBV24-1,TRBD2,TRBJ2-1,TGTGCCACCAGTGACCCAACGTGGGGGAGCGGGAGAATACATGAGCAGTTCTTC,CATSDPTWGSGRIHEQFF
-,TRBV7-2,TRBD2,TRBJ2-7,TGTGCCAGCAGCTCGGATAGCGGGACCCCCTACGAGCAGTACTTC,CASSSDSGTPYEQYF
-,TRBV25-1,TRBD2,TRBJ2-1,TGTGCCAGCAGTGCCGGGGGGAGGGTCTACAATGAGCAGTTCTTC,CASSAGGRVYNEQFF
once,TRBV28,-,TRBJ2-7,TGTGCCAGCATTTCAGGGCCGGGCGAGCAGTACTTC,CASISGPGEQYF
once,TRBV5-6,-,TRBJ2-1,TGTGCCAGCAGCTTCGACAGTTTCTCCTACAATGAGCAGTTCTTC,CASSFDSFSYNEQFF
-,TRBV7-6,-,TRBJ2-1,TGTGCCAGCAGCTTAGCCGGGGTAGTTAGCTCCTACAATGAGCAGTTCTTC,CASSLAGVVSSYNEQFF
-,TRBV4-2,-,TRBJ2-1,TGTGCCAGCAGCCAAGACTCGTACAATGAGCAGTTCTTC,CASSQDSYNEQFF
-,TRBV9,TRBD1,TRBJ1-2,TGTGCCAGCAGCGTAGGGGGGACAGTCACTGGCTACACCTTC,CASSVGGTVTGYTF
-,TRBV6-5,-,TRBJ1-2,TGTGCCAGCAGTTACTCCAACGTAGGGGTTGGTGGCTACACCTTC,CASSYSNVGVGGYTF
-,TRBV3-1/TRBV3-2,-,TRBJ2-7,TGTGCCAGCAGCCAAGATGACATAACTTACGAGCAGTACTTC,CASSQDDITYEQYF
-,TRBV5-1,-,TRBJ2-7,TGCGCCAGCAGCTTGCAGTCAAGGGGTCCCTACGAGCAGTACTTC,CASSLQSRGPYEQYF
-,TRBV4-2,-,TRBJ2-7,TGTGCCAGCAGTCCCTTCGGTAGCGGATACGAGCAGTACTTC,CASSPFGSGYEQYF
-,TRBV30,-,TRBJ1-1,TGTGCCTGGTTGACAGAGAACACTGAAGCTTTCTTT,CAWLTENTEAFF
-,TRBV9,TRBD1,TRBJ1-3,TGTGCCAGCAGCCCCCGGACAGGGGAAGTGGGAAACACCATATATTTT,CASSPRTGEVGNTIYF
once,TRBV14,-,TRBJ2-2,TGTGCCAGCAGCTGGCGACTAGTCCCCGGGGAGCTGTTTTTT,CASSWRLVPGELFF
-,TRBV27,TRBD2,TRBJ2-7,TGTGCCAGCAGTATCTTTAGCGGGAGGCCTCTTTCCGAGCAGTACTTC,CASSIFSGRPLSEQYF
-,TRBV6-2/TRBV6-3,TRBD2,TRBJ2-3,TGTGCCAGCAGTCCCCGGACTAGCGGGAGGGCCACGGATACGCAGTATTTT,CASSPRTSGRATDTQYF